A single sample gave rise to the 23 T cell receptor beta chains below, sequenced in a study of shared clonotypes between healthy human individuals. Profiling relied on immunoSEQ multiplex PCR, and the TCRdb table lists in-frame clones only, not all of them. The sample carries approximately 530,000 clones, 90% to 96% recorded once. The sample comprised naive CD4+ T cells sorted from blood. The subset: CD45RA+ positively selected. These receptors were collected from a woman aged 25 to 45 in good health.

The genes are TRBV28 and TRBJ2-5, with D possibly matching TRBD2 (5 bases). Germline values: CDR1 MDHEN, CDR2 SYDVKM. The CDR3 is 15 residues long. V gave up 3 bases and J gave up 2 bases, with 13 bases separating them. The CDR3 sequence is CASSFFPGVQETQYF. In DNA form, the CDR3 reads TGTGCCAGCAGTTTTTTCCCCGGGGTTCAAGAGACCCAGTACTTC.

This chain uses TRBV9 with TRBJ1-3; weak D call: TRBD1 (6 bases). In germline, CDR1 is SGDLS, CDR2 YYNGEE. The V gene lost 2 bases and the J gene lost 0 bases, with 12 bases spanning the gap. This CDR3 spans 16 amino acids. The CDR3 loop is CASSVAGEGSGNTIYF. The CDR3 nucleotides read TGTGCCAGCAGCGTCGCAGGGGAGGGCTCTGGAAACACCATATATTTT.

The V call is TRBV30, the J call TRBJ2-5; tentative D call: TRBD1 (6 bases). This CDR3 has 12 residues. Trimming cost V 3 bases and J 5 bases, with 10 bases left between them. Germline lookup yields CDR1 GTSNPN and CDR2 SVGIG (reference sequence). The CDR3 is CAWRDSGETQYF. The DNA of the CDR3 is TGTGCCTGGAGGGACAGTGGGGAGACCCAGTACTTC.

The chain uses TRBV4-2 and TRBJ2-7; D perhaps matches TRBD2 (5 bases). The length of the CDR3 is 16 residues. Trimming took off 4 bases at V and 3 bases at J, with 19 bases between the two ends. Per germline, CDR1 LGHNA and CDR2 YNFKEQ. CDR3 DNA: TGTGCCAGCAGCCCACCTGGACGGGATAGGGTCTACGAGCAGTACTTC. This sequence encodes CASSPPGRDRVYEQYF.

V usage is TRBV6-5 and J usage is TRBJ2-1, with 11 bases that match TRBD2. The trim removed 4 bases at V and 8 bases at J, leaving 7 bases unmatched. The V gene's germline CDR1 is MNHEY and CDR2 SVGAGI. The CDR3 has 15 residues. CDR3 DNA sequence: TGTGCCAGCAGTTTAGCGGGAGGGCCTATCGATGAGCAGTTCTTC. This codes for CASSLAGGPIDEQFF.

This rearrangement joins TRBV19 to TRBJ1-5; 8 bases align to TRBD1. CDR1 is LNHDA, CDR2 SQIVND, per germline (reference sequence). The CDR3 is 14 amino acids. The junction had 9 bases not matched to a gene; V was cut back by 6 bases and J by 8 bases. CDR3 in amino acids: CASREGQVVEPQHF. The CDR3 DNA reads as TGTGCCAGTAGGGAGGGACAGGTCGTGGAGCCCCAGCATTTT.

The rearrangement joins TRBV28 to TRBJ2-7, with 11 bases that match TRBD2. Germline V gene sequence: CDR1 MDHEN, CDR2 SYDVKM. The length of the CDR3 is 15 residues. V was clipped by 9 bases and J by 3 bases; unmatched bases: 10. The CDR3, as DNA: TGTGCCAGTGGTAGCGGGAGGGCCGGATACTACGAGCAGTACTTC. This gives the protein CASGSGRAGYYEQYF.

This clone has just one count. CDR3 nucleotide sequence: TGTGCCAGCAGCTGGGACAGGGGCAGCGCCTACGAGCAGTACTTC. It is translated as CASSWDRGSAYEQYF. The chain joins TRBV7-6 to TRBJ2-5; 10 bases match TRBD1. With the DNA end fitting TRBJ2-7 better, the J assignment may be wrong. The CDR3 runs 15 residues. Germline V gene data show CDR1 as SGHVS and CDR2 as FNYEAQ.

The rearrangement uses TRBV28 and TRBJ2-1; 8 nucleotides agree with TRBD2. This CDR3 has 14 amino acids. Germline CDR1 is MDHEN and CDR2 is SYDVKM. Losses at the gene ends were 5 bases for V and 6 bases for J; bases not matched to a gene: 6. Here the CDR3 DNA reads TGTGCCAGCAGTCCGGGACTAGTCCGCAATGAGCAGTTCTTC. Translating it yields CASSPGLVRNEQFF.

The gene calls are TRBV28 and TRBJ2-3, with 13 bases identical to TRBD2. The germline V gene encodes CDR1 MDHEN and CDR2 SYDVKM. The trim removed 8 bases at V and 3 bases at J, leaving 17 bases unmatched. CDR3 length equals 19 residues. The CDR3 reads CASDSDGLAGAPGTDTQYF. The CDR3 DNA is TGTGCCAGCGATTCAGACGGACTAGCGGGAGCCCCGGGGACAGATACGCAGTATTTT. The full variable domain, completed using reference TRBV28 and TRBJ2-3, is DVKVTQSSRYLVKRTGEKVFLECVQDMDHENMFWYRQDPGLGLRLIYFSYDVKMKEKGDIPEGYSVSREKKERFSLILESASTNQTSMYLCASDSDGLAGAPGTDTQYFGPGTRLTVL.

The V and J genes are TRBV18 and TRBJ2-7, with D unresolved. The CDR3 sequence is 15 residues long. The ends were cut back, 1 base at V and 2 bases at J, with 12 bases in the middle. CDR1 and CDR2 (germline): KGHSH, LQKENI. This CDR3 reads CASSPLRSNPYEQYF. DNA for the CDR3: TGTGCCAGCTCACCACTTAGGTCAAACCCCTACGAGCAGTACTTC. Variable domain in full (rest from reference TRBV18 and TRBJ2-7): NAGVMQNPRHLVRRRGQEARLRCSPMKGHSHVYWYRQLPEEGLKFMVYLQKENIIDESGMPKERFSAEFPKEGPSILRIQQVVRGDSAAYFCASSPLRSNPYEQYFGPGTRLTVT.

This chain uses TRBV7-9 with TRBJ2-1; TRBD2 might be the D (5 bases). Germline loops: CDR1 SEHNR, CDR2 FQNEAQ (reference sequence). The CDR3 runs 13 residues. Trimming left V 2 bases short and J 6 bases short, with 8 bases between. The CDR3 region is CASSLSSGNEQFF. CDR3 sequence (DNA): TGTGCCAGCAGCTTATCGAGCGGCAATGAGCAGTTCTTC.

The V and J genes are TRBV2 and TRBJ2-3; possible D gene TRBD2, 6 bases. Germline V gene data show CDR1 as SNHLY and CDR2 as FYNNEI. CDR3 size: 15 residues. V lost 6 bases and J lost 1, with 14 bases in between. The CDR3 DNA follows: TGTGCCAGCAGGAAGATGACTAGTGGCACAGATACGCAGTATTTT. Amino acids: CASRKMTSGTDTQYF.

The chain couples TRBV7-2 to TRBJ1-5, with 11 bases that match TRBD1. Germline-derived CDR1 and CDR2 are SGHTA and FQGNSA. The V and J ends lost 0 bases and 6 bases, in that order; junction bases with no gene match: 4. This CDR3 comprises 16 residues. CDR3 DNA: TGTGCCAGCAGCTTAGCGAGGACAGGGGGCCTTCAGCCCCAGCATTTT. Its protein is CASSLARTGGLQPQHF.

The chain recombines TRBV19 with TRBJ1-2, with TRBD1 matching over 8 bases. CDR3 size: 12 residues. V dropped 7 bases and J dropped 4; count of bases not matched to a gene: 2. Germline values: CDR1 LNHDA, CDR2 SQIVND (reference sequence). The CDR3 region is CASNRGTYGYTF. CDR3 sequence (DNA): TGTGCCAGTAACAGGGGGACCTATGGCTACACCTTC. Complete variable domain (other parts from reference TRBV19 and TRBJ1-2): DGGITQSPKYLFRKEGQNVTLSCEQNLNHDAMYWYRQDPGQGLRLIYYSQIVNDFQKGDIAEGYSVSREKKESFPLTVTSAQKNPTAFYLCASNRGTYGYTFGSGTRLTVV.

The V gene is TRBV6-5, the J gene TRBJ2-7; maybe TRBD1 (5 bases). Trimming left V 2 bases short and J 3 bases short, with 8 bases between. The CDR3 contains 13 residues. Germline-derived CDR1 and CDR2 are MNHEY and SVGAGI. The CDR3 DNA sequence: TGTGCCAGCAGTTACGACAGAAACTACGAGCAGTACTTC. This sequence encodes CASSYDRNYEQYF.

This clone was recorded once. The chain employs TRBV11-2 and TRBJ1-5, with 7 positions matching TRBD1. Germline lookup yields CDR1 SGHAT and CDR2 FQNNGV. This CDR3 comprises 17 residues. The J segment lost 0 bases and the V segment lost 4 bases, leaving 9 bases of the junction unmatched. The CDR3 DNA follows: TGTGCCAGCAGCTCTCAGGGGGACAGTGATAGCAATCAGCCCCAGCATTTT. Translation gives CASSSQGDSDSNQPQHF. Looking up the rest from reference TRBV11-2 and TRBJ1-5 gives the full variable domain: EAGVAQSPRYKIIEKRQSVAFWCNPISGHATLYWYQQILGQGPKLLIQFQNNGVVDDSQLPKDRFSAERLKGVDSTLKIQPAKLEDSAVYLCASSSQGDSDSNQPQHFGDGTRLSIL.

J is TRBJ1-2 and V is TRBV9; D uncertain. V shed 3 bases and J shed 0 bases, with 6 bases lying between them. Germline loops: CDR1 SGDLS, CDR2 YYNGEE. The CDR3 runs to 13 residues. CDR3 coding DNA: TGTGCCAGCAGCGCTACAGCTAACTATGGCTACACCTTC. It is translated as CASSATANYGYTF. The whole variable domain, remainder taken from reference TRBV9 and TRBJ1-2, is DSGVTQTPKHLITATGQRVTLRCSPRSGDLSVYWYQQSLDQGLQFLIQYYNGEERAKGNILERFSAQQFPDLHSELNLSSLELGDSALYFCASSATANYGYTFGSGTRLTVV.

The chain joins TRBV5-4 to TRBJ2-1, with TRBD1 as a possible D gene (5 bases). From germline, CDR1 is SGHNT and CDR2 YYREEE (reference sequence). Trimming stripped 0 bases from V and 4 bases from J, with 11 bases between. This CDR3 is 15 amino acids long. In DNA form, the CDR3 reads TGTGCCAGCAGCTTGGACTCCCCAGGGTACAATGAGCAGTTCTTC. It translates to CASSLDSPGYNEQFF.

The rearrangement joins TRBV15 to TRBJ1-4; D not resolved. CDR3 length equals 14 residues. With 1 base removed from V and 8 bases from J, the gap between germline ends came to 11 bases. Germline V gives CDR1 LNHNV, CDR2 YYDKDF (reference sequence). The CDR3 DNA follows: TGTGCCACCAGCAGAGCCGGTAGAGGGGAAAAACTGTTTTTT. This gives the protein CATSRAGRGEKLFF.

The chain employs TRBV27 and TRBJ2-4, with 7 bases aligning to TRBD1. Unmatched junction bases numbered 10, after V lost 5 bases and J lost 3 bases. Germline V gene lookup returns CDR1 MNHEY and CDR2 SMNVEV (reference sequence). The CDR3 runs 16 residues. CDR3 nucleotides: TGTGCCAGCAGTCGGATGGGACAGTACGTCAAAAACATTCAGTACTTC. Its translation is CASSRMGQYVKNIQYF.

In its sample, this clone was seen once. The chain links TRBV5-4 to TRBJ2-5; TRBD1 matches 7 bases. Germline V gives CDR1 SGHNT, CDR2 YYREEE (reference sequence). This CDR3 has 15 amino acids. With 5 bases clipped from V and 3 bases from J, the junction kept 10 bases outside the gene matches. DNA of the CDR3: TGTGCCAGCAGGCCCAACCAGGGGGTGAAAGAGACCCAGTACTTC. Its translation: CASRPNQGVKETQYF.

The chain recombines TRBV21-1 with TRBJ1-2; TRBD1, the D gene given by the table, was not confirmed from the DNA. TRBV21-1 is a pseudogene segment. CDR3 length equals 17 residues. The CDR3 region is CASSKGTGGDHGYGYTF. CDR3 DNA: TGTGCCAGCAGCAAAGGGACAGGGGGCGATCACGGCTATGGCTACACCTTC.